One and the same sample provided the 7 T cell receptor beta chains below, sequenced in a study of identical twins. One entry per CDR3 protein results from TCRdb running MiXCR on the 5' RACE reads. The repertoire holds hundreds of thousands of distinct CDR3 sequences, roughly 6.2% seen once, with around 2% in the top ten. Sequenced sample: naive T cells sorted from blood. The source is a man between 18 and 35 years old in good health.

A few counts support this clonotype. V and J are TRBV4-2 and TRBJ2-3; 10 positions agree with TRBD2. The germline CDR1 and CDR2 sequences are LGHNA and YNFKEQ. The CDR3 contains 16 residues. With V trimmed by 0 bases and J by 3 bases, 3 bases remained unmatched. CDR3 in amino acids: CASSQDLAGDTDTQYF. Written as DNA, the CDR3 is TGTGCCAGCAGCCAAGATCTAGCGGGAGATACAGATACGCAGTATTTT.

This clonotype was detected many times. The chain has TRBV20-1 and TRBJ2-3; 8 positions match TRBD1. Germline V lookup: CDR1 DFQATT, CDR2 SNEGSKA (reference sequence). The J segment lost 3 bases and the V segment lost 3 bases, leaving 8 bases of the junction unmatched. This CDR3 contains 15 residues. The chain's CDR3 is CSASVPDRETDTQYF. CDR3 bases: TGCAGTGCTAGTGTGCCGGACAGGGAAACAGATACGCAGTATTTT.

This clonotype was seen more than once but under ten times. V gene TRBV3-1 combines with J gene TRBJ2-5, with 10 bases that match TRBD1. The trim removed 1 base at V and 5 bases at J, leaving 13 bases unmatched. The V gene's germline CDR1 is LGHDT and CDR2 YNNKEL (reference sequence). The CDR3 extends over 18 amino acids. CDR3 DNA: TGTGCCAGCAGCCAAGTTCGAATGGGTGGGACAGGGGTGGAGACCCAGTACTTC. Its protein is CASSQVRMGGTGVETQYF.

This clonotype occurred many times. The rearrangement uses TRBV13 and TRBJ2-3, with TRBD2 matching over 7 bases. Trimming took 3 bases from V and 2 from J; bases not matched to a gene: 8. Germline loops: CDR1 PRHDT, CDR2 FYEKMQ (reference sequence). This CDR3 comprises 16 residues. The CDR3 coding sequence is TGTGCCAGCAGCTTTCAGCGGGGACCCACCACAGATACGCAGTATTTT. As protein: CASSFQRGPTTDTQYF.

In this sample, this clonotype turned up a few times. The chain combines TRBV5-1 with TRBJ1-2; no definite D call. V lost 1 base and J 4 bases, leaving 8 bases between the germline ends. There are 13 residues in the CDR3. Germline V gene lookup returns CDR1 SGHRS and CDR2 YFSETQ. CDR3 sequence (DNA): TGCGCCAGCAGCTTGAAGAGGAGCTATGGCTACACCTTC. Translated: CASSLKRSYGYTF.

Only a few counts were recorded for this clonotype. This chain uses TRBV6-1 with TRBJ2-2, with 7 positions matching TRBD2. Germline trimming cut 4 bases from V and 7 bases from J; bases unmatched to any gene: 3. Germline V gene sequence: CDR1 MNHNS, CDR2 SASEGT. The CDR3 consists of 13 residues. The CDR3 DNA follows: TGTGCCAGCAGTGCCACTAGCGTCGGGGAGCTGTTTTTT. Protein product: CASSATSVGELFF.

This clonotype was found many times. CDR3 bases: TGCAGCGTTGAGGGAGGACACTCTAACACTGAAGCTTTCTTT. This codes for CSVEGGHSNTEAFF. The gene calls are TRBV29-1 and TRBJ1-1; tentatively, D is TRBD1 (5 bases). V was pared by 3 bases and J by 2 bases, with 13 bases between. Per the germline V gene, CDR1 is SQVTM and CDR2 is ANQGSEA. This CDR3 has 14 residues.